At least ten counts were recorded for the clone carrying this TCR beta chain. These data belong to a study of blood T cell repertoires in COVID-19. Study overall: Acute and convalescent COVID-19 samples came from the United States, Italy and Spain.

Assay used: immunoSEQ multiplex PCR; TCRdb lists only in-frame clones, some missing. Among 200,000 to 250,000 clones listed, 70% to 85% were seen once. All enrollees were roughly 18 to 95 years old and from fewer than 30 US areas. The recovered donors of Cohort 3 showed two negative PCRs, clearance, or symptom resolution. Sequencing was carried out using PBMCs or T cells enriched from blood (not recorded which). The origin of this receptor is a man aged 35-49 years who had recovered from COVID-19.

The CDR3 DNA sequence: TGTGCCAGCAGCTTGGACCAGGCCGGCTCGGCAGATACGCAGTATTTT. This sequence encodes CASSLDQAGSADTQYF. The chain recombines TRBV5-4 with TRBJ2-3; D remains unclear. Trimming shortened V by 0 bases and J by 4 bases, and 15 bases separated the two germline ends. Germline CDR1 reads SGHNT; CDR2 reads YYREEE (reference sequence). CDR3 length equals 16 residues.